This entry lists 26 T cell receptor beta chains sequenced from one sample in a study of blood T cell repertoires in COVID-19. This table comes from immunoSEQ multiplex PCR, and its TCRdb copy is limited to in-frame clones, with some not included. The table records around 59,000 clones, 81% of them present only once. Sequencing was carried out using peripheral blood. The receptor source for this set is a woman older than 75 with active or convalescent COVID-19.

The chain is built from TRBV5-1 and TRBJ1-3; 7 bases map to TRBD1. CDR3 length: 16 amino acids. CDR1 SGHRS and CDR2 YFSETQ come from the germline V gene. V lost 4 bases, J lost 4 bases, and 11 bases stayed unmatched. The DNA of the CDR3 is TGCGCCAGCAGCGAACAGGGGACTCTAGTGGGAAACACCATATATTTT. It specifies CASSEQGTLVGNTIYF.

This sequence joins TRBV4-1 and TRBJ1-5; tentatively, D is TRBD1 (6 bases). V was trimmed by 0 bases and J by 7 bases, leaving 13 bases between them. The germline gives CDR1 MGHRA, CDR2 YSYEKL. The CDR3 consists of 15 residues. The CDR3 DNA sequence: TGCGCCAGCAGCCAAGAGGGGTCAGGGGTGCAGCCCCAGCATTTT. Protein sequence: CASSQEGSGVQPQHF.

This clone was found once. The chain uses TRBV19 and TRBJ1-3; TRBD1 might be the D (6 bases). V was pared by 6 bases and J by 0 bases, with 9 bases between. CDR3 size: 14 residues. Germline CDR1 is LNHDA and CDR2 is SQIVND (reference sequence). DNA of the CDR3: TGTGCCAGTAGCCGGACAGTCTCTGGAAACACCATATATTTT. Its protein product is CASSRTVSGNTIYF. The full variable domain, rest sourced from reference TRBV19 and TRBJ1-3, is DGGITQSPKYLFRKEGQNVTLSCEQNLNHDAMYWYRQDPGQGLRLIYYSQIVNDFQKGDIAEGYSVSREKKESFPLTVTSAQKNPTAFYLCASSRTVSGNTIYFGEGSWLTVV.

This chain connects TRBV6-6 to TRBJ1-5; 8 bases are a match to TRBD1. J was trimmed by 5 bases and V by 2 bases; bases with no gene match: 5. The CDR3 loop spans 15 amino acids. Germline CDR1 is MNHNY and CDR2 is SVGAGI (reference sequence). The CDR3 here is CASSYVNRGDQPQHF. CDR3 sequence (DNA): TGTGCCAGCAGTTACGTCAACAGGGGGGATCAGCCCCAGCATTTT.

The CDR3 DNA is TGTGCCAGCAGCTTAGGGCCCAAAGAGACCCAGTACTTC. Protein: CASSLGPKETQYF. V usage is TRBV11-2 and J usage is TRBJ2-5; D is unclear. This CDR3 is 13 amino acids long. In germline, CDR1 is SGHAT, CDR2 FQNNGV. V lost 1 base and J lost 3, with 6 bases in between. Variable domain in full (rest from reference TRBV11-2 and TRBJ2-5): EAGVAQSPRYKIIEKRQSVAFWCNPISGHATLYWYQQILGQGPKLLIQFQNNGVVDDSQLPKDRFSAERLKGVDSTLKIQPAKLEDSAVYLCASSLGPKETQYFGPGTRLLVL.

The rearrangement uses TRBV5-4 and TRBJ2-5; D is ambiguous. CDR3 length: 12 amino acids. Trimming cost V 2 bases and J 7 bases, with 9 bases left between them. Germline assignment: CDR1 SGHNT and CDR2 YYREEE (reference sequence). As DNA, the CDR3 is TGTGCCAGCAGCTTCCCCACCGGGACCCAGTACTTC. Its translation is CASSFPTGTQYF.

The chain combines TRBV2 with TRBJ2-2; a possible D gene is TRBD1 (5 bases). The CDR3 has 15 amino acids. V was shortened by 8 bases and J by 2 bases, with 15 bases between the two germline ends. CDR1 is SNHLY, CDR2 FYNNEI, per germline. The CDR3 DNA reads TGTGCCAGCTCTCTCGACAGCCAAAACACCGGGGAGCTGTTTTTT. Amino acids: CASSLDSQNTGELFF.

This clone has just a few counts. The chain joins TRBV5-5 to TRBJ1-6, with 9 nucleotides matching TRBD1. V gave up 2 bases and J gave up 7 bases; unmatched junction bases: 4. In germline, CDR1 is SGHKS, CDR2 YYEKEE (reference sequence). The CDR3 runs to 15 residues. This CDR3 reads CASSFSGTGNSPLHF. For the CDR3, the DNA is TGTGCCAGCAGCTTCTCCGGGACAGGGAATTCACCCCTCCACTTT.

This rearrangement joins TRBV28 to TRBJ2-1; D possibly corresponds to TRBD2 (5 bases). The germline V gene has CDR1 MDHEN and CDR2 SYDVKM. CDR3 size: 16 residues. V was cut by 1 base and J by 0 bases, with 10 bases left in between. CDR3: CASSLSMGSSYNEQFF. CDR3 in DNA: TGTGCCAGCAGTTTATCCATGGGGAGCTCCTACAATGAGCAGTTCTTC.

The genes are TRBV12-3 or TRBV12-4 and TRBJ1-6; tentatively, D is TRBD1 (5 bases). With 6 bases removed from V and 7 bases from J, the gap between germline ends came to 10 bases. CDR3 length equals 13 residues. The CDR3: CASRDRQNSPLHF. CDR3 bases: TGTGCCAGCAGGGATCGACAGAATTCACCCCTCCACTTT.

The gene calls are TRBV7-8 and TRBJ2-7, with 10 nucleotides matching TRBD1. Germline CDR1 SGHVS, CDR2 FQNEAQ. This CDR3 is 16 amino acids long. V lost 3 bases to trimming and J lost 2 bases; unmatched junction nucleotides: 7. CDR3 in amino acids: CASSFQDRGGTYEQYF. CDR3 bases: TGTGCCAGCAGCTTTCAGGACAGGGGGGGGACCTACGAGCAGTACTTC.

The chain carries TRBV10-1 and TRBJ2-7, with 8 nucleotides matching TRBD1. The germline gives CDR1 WNHNN, CDR2 SYGVQD (reference sequence). The CDR3 has 14 residues. Losses at the gene ends were 2 bases for V and 7 bases for J; bases not matched to a gene: 7. Here the CDR3 DNA reads TGCGCCAGCAGTGAGACCCCCGGGGACAGGGAGCAGTACTTC. It is translated as CASSETPGDREQYF.

This chain uses TRBV10-2 with TRBJ2-2, with 12 bases fitting TRBD2. Germline CDR1 WSHSY, CDR2 SAAADI. J lost 6 bases, V lost 6 bases, and 2 bases had no gene match. The CDR3 length is 14 residues. This CDR3 is CASRTSGGSGELFF. The CDR3 DNA is TGCGCCAGCAGGACTAGCGGGGGATCCGGGGAGCTGTTTTTT.

The chain couples TRBV3-1 (or the pseudogene TRBV3-2) to TRBJ1-2; possible D gene TRBD1, 6 bases. The CDR3 runs to 13 residues. V lost 6 bases and J lost 7, with 15 bases in between. The germline V gene encodes CDR1 LGHDT and CDR2 YNNKEL (reference sequence). This CDR3 reads CASRSGGNGGYTF. The CDR3 coding sequence is TGTGCCAGCAGATCTGGGGGCAACGGTGGCTACACCTTC.

The chain recombines TRBV6-5 with TRBJ1-4, with 10 bases identical to TRBD1. Germline assignment: CDR1 MNHEY and CDR2 SVGAGI. After removal of 4 bases from V and 6 bases from J, the junction contained 5 bases not matched to a gene. The CDR3 sequence is 15 residues long. The CDR3 loop reads CASSSWTGGDEKLFF. The CDR3 nucleotides read TGTGCCAGCAGTTCCTGGACAGGGGGGGATGAAAAACTGTTTTTT.

This clone was seen ten or more times. This clone may be a read error of a much larger clone one base away. This CDR3 is also generated by other DNA sequences in the sample. This chain links TRBV7-9 with TRBJ2-5; D is possibly TRBD2 (7 bases). V lost 11 bases and J lost 4, with 32 bases in between. The CDR3 is made up of 18 amino acids. The germline V gene has CDR1 SEHNR and CDR2 FQNEAQ (reference sequence). CDR3 sequence reads: CACLGTRGGPRHGETQYF. The CDR3 DNA follows: TGTGCCTGCTTGGGGACTCGCGGGGGCCCCCGCCACGGAGAGACCCAGTACTTC. Supplemented by reference TRBV7-9 and TRBJ2-5, the full variable domain reads DTGVSQNPRHKITKRGQNVTFRCDPISEHNRLYWYRQTLGQGPEFLTYFQNEAQLEKSRLLSDRFSAERPKGSFSTLEIQRTEQGDSAMYLCACLGTRGGPRHGETQYFGPGTRLLVL.

The V and J genes are TRBV2 and TRBJ1-2; D not certain. CDR3 length equals 13 residues. Trimming stripped 9 bases from V and 6 bases from J, with 17 bases between. Germline V gene sequence: CDR1 SNHLY, CDR2 FYNNEI. The CDR3 is CASTQMGRDGYTF. For the CDR3, the DNA is TGTGCCAGTACACAGATGGGCCGAGATGGCTACACCTTC.

The V and J genes are TRBV4-1 and TRBJ1-1; D gene ambiguous. V lost 1 base, J lost 1 base, and 10 bases lay in between. CDR3 size: 15 residues. Germline assignment: CDR1 MGHRA and CDR2 YSYEKL. The CDR3 loop is CASSQVIGANTEAFF. Written as DNA, the CDR3 is TGCGCCAGCAGCCAAGTAATTGGAGCGAACACTGAAGCTTTCTTT.

V usage is TRBV5-1 and J usage is TRBJ1-4; D uncertain. In germline, CDR1 is SGHRS, CDR2 YFSETQ. The CDR3 is made up of 16 amino acids. With 3 bases removed from V and 2 bases from J, the gap between germline ends came to 14 bases. CDR3 in DNA: TGCGCCAGCAGCTCTCGGGGAGCGGCCACTAATGAAAAACTGTTTTTT. Protein product: CASSSRGAATNEKLFF.

V is TRBV19 and J is TRBJ1-3, with D hard to call. The CDR3 runs 15 residues. Germline V lookup: CDR1 LNHDA, CDR2 SQIVND (reference sequence). V was clipped by 6 bases and J by 0 bases, with 12 bases between them. The CDR3 DNA reads as TGTGCCAGTAGGAGAGGGAAGAGCTCTGGAAACACCATATATTTT. As protein: CASRRGKSSGNTIYF.

Concerning this clone: The junction departs from the called germline gene at one end, perhaps through a read error. The chain uses TRBV11-2 and TRBJ2-2, with 7 positions matching TRBD2. The V gene's germline CDR1 is SGHAT and CDR2 FQNNGV. This CDR3 region has 15 residues. In DNA form, the CDR3 reads TGTGCCAGCAGCTTAAGGGGAGGGAACCCCGGGGAGCTGTTTTTT. Encoded protein: CASSLRGGNPGELFF.

The V call is TRBV5-1, the J call TRBJ1-4; 9 nucleotides align to TRBD1. Unmatched junction bases numbered 4, after V lost 2 bases and J lost 8 bases. In germline, CDR1 is SGHRS, CDR2 YFSETQ. The CDR3 covers 14 residues. CDR3 amino acids: CASSLQGAEEKLFF. The CDR3 region has the DNA TGCGCCAGCAGCTTACAGGGGGCAGAAGAAAAACTGTTTTTT. Together with reference TRBV5-1 and TRBJ1-4, the CDR3 gives the full variable domain: KAGVTQTPRYLIKTRGQQVTLSCSPISGHRSVSWYQQTPGQGLQFLFEYFSETQRNKGNFPGRFSGRQFSNSRSEMNVSTLELGDSALYLCASSLQGAEEKLFFGSGTQLSVL.

The CDR3 sequence: CASSLSGQGDQPQHF. The CDR3 DNA reads as TGTGCCAGCAGTTTATCGGGGCAGGGGGATCAGCCCCAGCATTTT. The chain carries TRBV27 and TRBJ1-5; 7 nucleotides agree with TRBD1. The V and J ends lost 0 bases and 5 bases, in that order; junction bases with no gene match: 4. Germline V gene data show CDR1 as MNHEY and CDR2 as SMNVEV (reference sequence). The CDR3 covers 15 residues.

The rearrangement links TRBV5-1 to TRBJ1-2; 9 bases agree with TRBD1. The CDR3 consists of 15 residues. The V and J ends lost 7 bases and 0 bases, in that order; junction bases with no gene match: 7. CDR1 SGHRS and CDR2 YFSETQ come from the germline V gene. The DNA for the CDR3 is TGCGCCAGCCGATGGGGGACAGGGCCTAACTATGGCTACACCTTC. Translation gives CASRWGTGPNYGYTF.

V usage is TRBV19 and J usage is TRBJ2-7; D is possibly TRBD1 (5 bases). The CDR3 consists of 14 residues. Germline V gene lookup returns CDR1 LNHDA and CDR2 SQIVND (reference sequence). With 5 bases removed from V and 1 base from J, the gap between germline ends came to 12 bases. CDR3 region: CASSLVGPSYEQYF. The DNA of the CDR3 is TGTGCCAGTAGTCTGGTGGGGCCATCCTACGAGCAGTACTTC.

On this clone: The same CDR3 arises from other DNA sequences in this sample as well. The chain is built from TRBV6-2 or TRBV6-3 and TRBJ1-5; D might be TRBD1 (5 bases). The ends were cut back, 2 bases at V and 2 bases at J, with 7 bases in the middle. CDR3 length: 14 residues. Germline V gene data show CDR1 as MNHEY and CDR2 as SVGEGT. The CDR3, as DNA: TGTGCCAGCAGTTACACAGGTGGCAATCAGCCCCAGCATTTT. This gives the protein CASSYTGGNQPQHF.